These 21 T cell receptor beta chains were sequenced from one sample in a study of T cell responses to AZD1222 COVID-19 vaccine. Clones were read by immunoSEQ multiplex PCR, and TCRdb kept only the in-frame ones, dropping some. Of some 280,000 clones listed, roughly 93% are singletons. Specimen: peripheral blood, collected 28 days after the second AZD1222 dose. These receptors were taken from an adult who received the AZD1222 COVID-19 vaccine.

CDR3 in amino acids: CASSDSRGRAYEQYF. CDR3 in DNA: TGTGCCAGCAGTGACAGTAGGGGCAGGGCCTACGAGCAGTACTTC. The chain combines TRBV2 with TRBJ2-7, with D maybe TRBD1 (5 bases). V lost 3 bases, J lost 2 bases, and 14 bases lay in between. The CDR3 is made up of 15 amino acids. From germline, CDR1 is SNHLY and CDR2 FYNNEI.

The chain has TRBV30 and TRBJ1-5; D not resolved. The V and J ends lost 0 bases and 11 bases respectively, with 8 bases between them. The CDR3 consists of 11 residues. Germline V gene lookup returns CDR1 GTSNPN and CDR2 SVGIG (reference sequence). The DNA for the CDR3 is TGTGCCTGGAGTGTAGGCGGAGCCCAGCATTTT. Protein: CAWSVGGAQHF. Full variable domain (missing parts from reference TRBV30 and TRBJ1-5): SQTIHQWPATLVQPVGSPLSLECTVEGTSNPNLYWYRQAAGRGLQLLFYSVGIGQISSEVPQNLSASRPQDRQFILSSKKLLLSDSGFYLCAWSVGGAQHFGDGTRLSIL.

This clone was found once. This chain connects TRBV28 to TRBJ1-6; 7 bases map to TRBD1. Per the germline V gene, CDR1 is MDHEN and CDR2 is SYDVKM. The V gene end was trimmed by 7 bases and the J gene end by 9 bases; junction bases not matched to a gene: 9. The CDR3 consists of 14 residues. CDR3 DNA sequence: TGTGCCAGCACGTCGGGACAGCGTGGTTCACCCCTCCACTTT. Translating it yields CASTSGQRGSPLHF.

The rearrangement links TRBV30 to TRBJ2-7; TRBD1 aligns across 8 bases. This CDR3 spans 16 amino acids. With 0 bases clipped from V and 7 bases from J, the junction kept 14 bases outside the gene matches. Germline V gives CDR1 GTSNPN, CDR2 SVGIG (reference sequence). The CDR3, as DNA: TGTGCCTGGAGTGTGGGAAGGACAGGGACGGGGGAGGAGCAGTACTTC. This sequence encodes CAWSVGRTGTGEEQYF.

In the case of this clone: Other DNA sequences in this specimen translate into the identical CDR3. J is TRBJ2-5 and V is TRBV3-1 (or the pseudogene TRBV3-2); D is unresolved. CDR1 LGHDT and CDR2 YNNKEL come from the germline V gene (reference sequence). V was shortened by 1 base and J by 5 bases, with 8 bases between the two germline ends. There are 13 residues in the CDR3. The CDR3 loop is CASSQGGRETQYF. Here the CDR3 DNA reads TGTGCCAGCAGCCAAGGTGGGCGGGAGACCCAGTACTTC.

This clone was observed a handful of times. V gene TRBV30 combines with J gene TRBJ1-1; D is undetermined. This CDR3 spans 11 amino acids. V shed 4 bases and J shed 5 bases, with 8 bases lying between them. Per the germline V gene, CDR1 is GTSNPN and CDR2 is SVGIG (reference sequence). In DNA, the CDR3 is TGTGCCTGGAAAGGAGGAACTGAAGCTTTCTTT. As protein: CAWKGGTEAFF. The full variable domain, with the rest looked up from reference TRBV30 and TRBJ1-1, is SQTIHQWPATLVQPVGSPLSLECTVEGTSNPNLYWYRQAAGRGLQLLFYSVGIGQISSEVPQNLSASRPQDRQFILSSKKLLLSDSGFYLCAWKGGTEAFFGQGTRLTVV.

The chain carries TRBV7-7 and TRBJ2-1; tentatively, D is TRBD2 (6 bases). CDR3 length equals 15 residues. Between the trimmed V and J ends, which lost 0 bases and 4 bases, there was a span of 10 bases. Germline assignment: CDR1 SSHAT and CDR2 FNYEAQ (reference sequence). The CDR3: CASSLAGGAYNEQFF. In nucleotides, the CDR3 is TGTGCCAGCAGCTTAGCGGGAGGAGCATACAATGAGCAGTTCTTC.

V and J are TRBV30 and TRBJ2-1; maybe TRBD2 (5 bases). CDR3 length: 13 amino acids. V dropped 3 bases and J dropped 10 bases, with 16 bases sitting between them. Germline V gene lookup returns CDR1 GTSNPN and CDR2 SVGIG (reference sequence). CDR3 DNA: TGTGCCTGGAGCGGCAGCGCTCGAGGGGAGCAGTTCTTC. Translating gives CAWSGSARGEQFF. The complete variable domain, with remaining parts taken from reference TRBV30 and TRBJ2-1, reads SQTIHQWPATLVQPVGSPLSLECTVEGTSNPNLYWYRQAAGRGLQLLFYSVGIGQISSEVPQNLSASRPQDRQFILSSKKLLLSDSGFYLCAWSGSARGEQFFGPGTRLTVL.

The rearrangement joins TRBV15 to TRBJ2-5; 7 nucleotides match TRBD1. The germline CDR1 and CDR2 sequences are LNHNV and YYDKDF (reference sequence). V lost 2 bases and J lost 5; bases outside the gene matches: 11. The CDR3 is 16 residues long. The CDR3 sequence is CATSRSGMTGIETQYF. The CDR3 bases are TGTGCCACCAGCAGATCTGGAATGACAGGGATCGAGACCCAGTACTTC.

The chain joins TRBV18 to TRBJ2-3, with 10 bases aligning to TRBD2. CDR3 length: 14 amino acids. CDR1 is KGHSH, CDR2 LQKENI, per germline. V was pared by 4 bases and J by 6 bases, with 4 bases of the junction left unmatched. The CDR3 DNA reads as TGTGCCAGCTCACTCGGGACTAGCGTGGATACGCAGTATTTT. It translates to CASSLGTSVDTQYF.

This clone was seen only once. The chain uses TRBV2 and TRBJ2-1; TRBD2 is a possible D gene (6 bases). The CDR3 has 15 amino acids. Germline V lookup: CDR1 SNHLY, CDR2 FYNNEI. Trimming shortened V by 2 bases and J by 0 bases, and 8 bases separated the two germline ends. DNA for the CDR3: TGTGCCAGCAGTGAAATCGGGAGCTCCTACAATGAGCAGTTCTTC. Translation gives CASSEIGSSYNEQFF.

The chain links TRBV7-2 to TRBJ1-2; 7 bases agree with TRBD1. CDR3 length: 12 residues. V was clipped by 4 bases and J by 8 bases; unmatched bases: 4. Germline V gives CDR1 SGHTA, CDR2 FQGNSA. This CDR3 reads CASSSTGVGYTF. DNA for the CDR3: TGTGCCAGCAGCTCCACAGGGGTCGGCTACACCTTC.

The rearrangement joins TRBV5-4 to TRBJ1-2; D is uncertain. The CDR3 is 14 amino acids. Germline values: CDR1 SGHNT, CDR2 YYREEE (reference sequence). Trimming stripped 4 bases from V and 0 bases from J, with 10 bases between. CDR3 amino acids: CASSLDAANYGYTF. The DNA for the CDR3 is TGTGCCAGCAGCCTTGACGCTGCTAACTATGGCTACACCTTC.

This chain links TRBV24-1 with TRBJ2-2, with D possibly being TRBD1 or TRBD2 (5 bases each). V gave up 1 base and J gave up 1 base, with 9 bases separating them. CDR1 is KGHDR, CDR2 SFDVKD, per germline. CDR3 length: 16 residues. This CDR3 is CATSDFRGLNTGELFF. CDR3 in DNA: TGTGCCACCAGTGATTTCCGGGGCCTGAACACCGGGGAGCTGTTTTTT.

This clone was seen only a few times. The J gene is TRBJ2-7, the V gene TRBV13; TRBD1 matches 9 bases. Per the germline V gene, CDR1 is PRHDT and CDR2 is FYEKMQ (reference sequence). V was pared by 2 bases and J by 4 bases, with 3 bases of the junction left unmatched. This CDR3 spans 14 amino acids. The CDR3 nucleotides read TGTGCCAGCAGCTTACCGGGACAGGGTTACGAGCAGTACTTC. Amino acid sequence: CASSLPGQGYEQYF.

In this sample, this clone turned up once. V and J are TRBV7-6 and TRBJ2-7; 10 bases align to TRBD2. The CDR3 sequence is 16 residues long. The germline V gene has CDR1 SGHVS and CDR2 FNYEAQ. V shed 1 base and J 6 bases; nucleotides not matched to a gene: 9. DNA of the CDR3: TGTGCCAGCAGCTTAGAGGCTAGCGGGAGTCTCTCCGAGCAGTACTTC. It codes for CASSLEASGSLSEQYF.

The chain joins TRBV27 to TRBJ2-6, with D possibly matching TRBD2 (6 bases). From germline, CDR1 is MNHEY and CDR2 SMNVEV (reference sequence). The CDR3 loop spans 16 amino acids. V was pared by 6 bases and J by 0 bases, with 12 bases between. The CDR3 DNA reads as TGTGCCAGCAGGTGGGGAGGCATCTCTGGGGCCAACGTCCTGACTTTC. It translates to CASRWGGISGANVLTF.

DNA for the CDR3: TGTGCCAGCAGTTTGGGAAACACCATATATTTT. Amino acids: CASSLGNTIYF. The V and J genes are TRBV28 and TRBJ1-3; D remains ambiguous. The ends were cut back, 3 bases at V and 4 bases at J, with 1 base in the middle. The CDR3 extends over 11 amino acids. The germline V gene encodes CDR1 MDHEN and CDR2 SYDVKM.

With regard to this clone: Additional DNA sequences in this sample encode the identical CDR3. V usage is TRBV5-4 and J usage is TRBJ2-7; 7 bases map to TRBD2. Germline CDR1 and CDR2: SGHNT and YYREEE (reference sequence). The CDR3 consists of 14 residues. J was trimmed by 0 bases and V by 2 bases; bases with no gene match: 2. The CDR3 coding sequence is TGTGCCAGCAGCTTAGCGGGGCACTCCTACGAGCAGTACTTC. Protein sequence: CASSLAGHSYEQYF.

The gene calls are TRBV28 and TRBJ2-2; no clear D gene. CDR3 length: 14 amino acids. Deletions cut 4 bases from V and 7 bases from J, with 13 bases between. Germline V gene lookup returns CDR1 MDHEN and CDR2 SYDVKM. The CDR3 DNA reads as TGTGCCAGCAGTTCACACGATACTAACGGGGAGCTGTTTTTT. Its translation is CASSSHDTNGELFF.

Only a few counts were recorded for this clone. This rearrangement joins TRBV9 to TRBJ2-2; TRBD2 agrees at 7 bases. From germline, CDR1 is SGDLS and CDR2 YYNGEE. J gave up 7 bases and V 0 bases, and 9 bases lay outside the gene matches. The CDR3 totals 16 residues. The CDR3 DNA follows: TGTGCCAGCAGCGTAGCTAAGGCCCCGGGGGGCGGGGAGCTGTTTTTT. This codes for CASSVAKAPGGGELFF.